This T cell receptor (beta chain) was found in a study of cytomegalovirus exposure and HLA in healthy donors. Study-wide results and limits: Apart from CMV serostatus, no immune exposure information was available. Reportedly, TCR beta sequences accurately predicted HLA-A and HLA-B alleles in most subjects. It was reportedly the case that the classifier diagnosed cytomegalovirus status with high specificity and sensitivity.

Notes on this clone: Its antigen is currently unknown.

Primers for the PCR totalled 60 Vbeta and 13 Jbeta. Method: immunoSEQ multiplex PCR; TCRdb's copy keeps in-frame clones and lacks some. Here the sample spans over 95,000 clones, over 65% being singletons. The sample consisted of PBMCs. The clonotype originates from a female donor in good health and CMV-seronegative.

CDR3 DNA: TGTGCCAGCAGCTTAGAATCCACAGGGGCCCAGGGCTACACCTTC. Translating it yields CASSLESTGAQGYTF. The chain employs TRBV7-2 and TRBJ1-2, with TRBD1 matching 7 bases. CDR1 SGHTA and CDR2 FQGNSA come from the germline V gene. V shed 1 base and J 8 bases; nucleotides not matched to a gene: 10. The CDR3 has 15 residues.